The 15 T cell receptor beta chains reported below all come from one sample, sequenced in a study of cytomegalovirus exposure and HLA in healthy donors. The PCR had 60 Vbeta and 13 Jbeta primers. Assay used: immunoSEQ multiplex PCR; TCRdb lists only in-frame clones, some missing. The sample has about 150,000 clones, about 68% seen once. Specimen: PBMCs. These receptors all come from a man aged 30 to 39 in good health and CMV-seronegative.

This clone occurred a few times. V is TRBV29-1 and J is TRBJ2-2, with D unresolved. The V and J ends lost 3 bases and 0 bases respectively, with 5 bases between them. The CDR3 loop spans 13 amino acids. CDR1 and CDR2 from the germline V gene are SQVTM and ANQGSEA. Here the CDR3 DNA reads TGCAGCGTTGACAGTACGAACACCGGGGAGCTGTTTTTT. Translating it yields CSVDSTNTGELFF.

The V and J genes are TRBV6-6 and TRBJ2-1, with D possibly being TRBD1 (6 bases). The germline V and J ends were trimmed by 6 bases and 2 bases, with 14 bases remaining between them. The CDR3 contains 15 residues. Germline V gene sequence: CDR1 MNHNY, CDR2 SVGAGI (reference sequence). In DNA form, the CDR3 reads TGTGCCAGCAGCTTCACAGGGTCAACCTACAATGAGCAGTTCTTC. Protein product: CASSFTGSTYNEQFF.

The chain employs TRBV2 and TRBJ1-2, with TRBD1 matching over 11 bases. The V gene end was trimmed by 6 bases and the J gene end by 8 bases; junction bases not matched to a gene: 14. The CDR3 extends over 16 amino acids. Germline-derived CDR1 and CDR2 are SNHLY and FYNNEI. This chain's CDR3 is CASSRDRGISSIGYTF. The CDR3 coding sequence is TGTGCCAGCAGCCGGGACAGGGGGATCTCCTCTATAGGCTACACCTTC.

V gene TRBV27 combines with J gene TRBJ2-1; perhaps TRBD2 as D (6 bases). Trimming cost V 6 bases and J 7 bases, with 10 bases left between them. Germline V gene data show CDR1 as MNHEY and CDR2 as SMNVEV (reference sequence). The CDR3 is 12 amino acids. Here the CDR3 DNA reads TGTGCCAGCAGCCAAGCGGGTAATGAGCAGTTCTTC. It codes for CASSQAGNEQFF.

The genes are TRBV5-1 and TRBJ2-1, with 9 bases that match TRBD1. CDR3 length equals 15 residues. J was trimmed by 2 bases and V by 4 bases; bases with no gene match: 4. CDR1 and CDR2 from the germline V gene are SGHRS and YFSETQ. The CDR3 DNA is TGCGCCAGCAGCCACGGACAGGGGCCCTACAATGAGCAGTTCTTC. Translation gives CASSHGQGPYNEQFF.

The table lists this clone with a few counts. In DNA form, the CDR3 reads TGTGCCAGCAGCTCAACACCCAAAAGGACAGGGGACTGGGTGCAGTACTTC. Translation: CASSSTPKRTGDWVQYF. The V call is TRBV7-9, the J call TRBJ2-7; 9 bases map to TRBD1. With 4 bases clipped from V and 9 bases from J, the junction kept 19 bases outside the gene matches. The CDR3 spans 17 residues. CDR1 SEHNR and CDR2 FQNEAQ come from the germline V gene (reference sequence).

The chain uses TRBV10-1 and TRBJ2-2, with D perhaps matching TRBD1 (5 bases). The V gene's germline CDR1 is WNHNN and CDR2 SYGVQD (reference sequence). V lost 5 bases, J lost 3 bases, and 10 bases lay in between. CDR3 length: 14 amino acids. CDR3 in amino acids: CASSRTLYTGELFF. CDR3 in DNA: TGCGCCAGCAGTCGGACACTGTACACCGGGGAGCTGTTTTTT.

The V call is TRBV5-1, the J call TRBJ2-6; 7 nucleotides match TRBD1. The CDR3 is 16 amino acids. Germline V gives CDR1 SGHRS, CDR2 YFSETQ. With 0 bases clipped from V and 4 bases from J, the junction kept 4 bases outside the gene matches. The CDR3 reads CASSLEGAGGANVLTF. In DNA, the CDR3 is TGCGCCAGCAGCTTGGAGGGGGCTGGCGGGGCCAACGTCCTGACTTTC. The full variable domain, completed using reference TRBV5-1 and TRBJ2-6, is KAGVTQTPRYLIKTRGQQVTLSCSPISGHRSVSWYQQTPGQGLQFLFEYFSETQRNKGNFPGRFSGRQFSNSRSEMNVSTLELGDSALYLCASSLEGAGGANVLTFGAGSRLTVL.

The rearrangement joins TRBV13 to TRBJ2-5, with TRBD1 identical over 10 bases. The J call may be in error: the DNA end matches TRBJ2-7 better. This CDR3 has 15 residues. The germline gives CDR1 PRHDT, CDR2 FYEKMQ (reference sequence). The CDR3 sequence: CASSQTGTGDYEQYF. The DNA for the CDR3 is TGTGCCAGCAGCCAGACCGGGACAGGGGACTACGAGCAGTACTTC.

This clone was found once. This chain joins TRBV28 and TRBJ1-1, with 9 bases matching TRBD1. The CDR3 loop spans 16 amino acids. The germline V gene encodes CDR1 MDHEN and CDR2 SYDVKM. V lost 4 bases to trimming and J lost 0 bases; unmatched junction nucleotides: 6. The CDR3 DNA reads as TGTGCCAGCAGTTACAGGGGGCGCAGTTTGAACACTGAAGCTTTCTTT. Residues: CASSYRGRSLNTEAFF.

This sequence joins TRBV6-1 and TRBJ1-5, with unresolved D. The V end lost 4 bases, the J end lost 6 bases, and 10 bases lay between the germline ends. The CDR3 extends over 13 amino acids. CDR1 and CDR2 (germline): MNHNS, SASEGT. CDR3: CASSAADSQPQHF. In DNA, the CDR3 is TGTGCCAGCAGTGCGGCGGATTCTCAGCCCCAGCATTTT.

The V gene is TRBV7-9, the J gene TRBJ2-7; D gene unclear. This CDR3 has 13 amino acids. Germline V gene data show CDR1 as SEHNR and CDR2 as FQNEAQ (reference sequence). Trimming cost V 5 bases and J 2 bases, with 10 bases left between them. DNA of the CDR3: TGTGCCAGCAGCGAGTATGGTCCCTACGAGCAGTACTTC. It encodes CASSEYGPYEQYF.

This clone was counted only a few times. This chain joins TRBV25-1 and TRBJ1-4; 10 bases are shared with TRBD1. The ends lost 3 bases at V and 7 bases at J; junction bases unmatched: 5. CDR3 length equals 15 residues. Germline lookup yields CDR1 MGHDK and CDR2 SYGVNS. CDR3 in DNA: TGTGCCAGCAGTGAGCCGACAGGGGGCGGTGAAAAACTGTTTTTT. This encodes CASSEPTGGGEKLFF.

The V call is TRBV13, the J call TRBJ2-1; D perhaps matches TRBD1 (6 bases). CDR3 length equals 14 residues. V was trimmed by 6 bases and J by 5 bases, leaving 14 bases between them. Germline V gene data show CDR1 as PRHDT and CDR2 as FYEKMQ (reference sequence). In nucleotides, the CDR3 is TGTGCCAGCAGTTCAGGGGCCCCCCACAATGAGCAGTTCTTC. Amino acid sequence: CASSSGAPHNEQFF.

V gene TRBV5-6 combines with J gene TRBJ2-3; D remains unclear. The V end lost 4 bases, the J end lost 0 bases, and 6 bases lay between the germline ends. The germline gives CDR1 SGHDT, CDR2 YYEEEE. The CDR3 has 13 residues. The CDR3 spells CASSPGSTDTQYF. CDR3 sequence (DNA): TGTGCCAGCAGCCCCGGTAGCACAGATACGCAGTATTTT. Supplemented by reference TRBV5-6 and TRBJ2-3, the full variable domain reads DAGVTQSPTHLIKTRGQQVTLRCSPKSGHDTVSWYQQALGQGPQFIFQYYEEEERQRGNFPDRFSGHQFPNYSSELNVNALLLGDSALYLCASSPGSTDTQYFGPGTRLTVL.